A selection of T cell receptor beta chains follows, all from one sample in a study of blood T cell repertoires in COVID-19. Only in-frame clones appear in the TCRdb table, and some are missing; sequencing was by immunoSEQ multiplex PCR. The sample lists tens of thousands of clones; roughly 80% were seen once. The sample taken for sequencing was peripheral blood. The source is a woman older than 75 with acute or convalescent COVID-19. Each CDR3 is given with its conserved first and last residue. A D gene is named only where the DNA matches it firmly. For some rows the clone size is stated as once, few or many, or as a class when expanded; others skip it.

j_call: TRBJ1-1; cdr3_length: 15; clone_size: NA; d_call: TRBD1; v_call: TRBV27; cdr3_aa: CASSQAGTGKTEAFF; cdr3_nt: TGTGCCAGCAGTCAAGCAGGGACAGGGAAGACTGAAGCTTTCTTT
j_call: TRBJ2-7; cdr3_length: 17; clone_size: NA; d_call: TRBD2; v_call: TRBV25-1; cdr3_aa: CASSYGLAGGKAYEQYF; cdr3_nt: TGTGCCAGCAGTTATGGACTAGCGGGGGGTAAAGCCTACGAGCAGTACTTC
j_call: TRBJ2-4; cdr3_length: 12; clone_size: NA; d_call: NA; v_call: TRBV12-3/TRBV12-4; cdr3_aa: CASSARKNIQYF; cdr3_nt: TGTGCCAGCAGCGCCAGAAAAAACATTCAGTACTTC
j_call: TRBJ1-6; cdr3_length: 15; clone_size: NA; d_call: NA; v_call: TRBV2; cdr3_aa: CASSGGRVTNSPLHF; cdr3_nt: TGTGCCAGCAGTGGGGGCAGGGTTACCAATTCACCCCTCCACTTT
j_call: TRBJ2-1; cdr3_length: 14; clone_size: NA; d_call: TRBD1; v_call: TRBV7-2; cdr3_aa: CASSLEQGVNEQFF; cdr3_nt: TGTGCCAGCAGCTTAGAACAGGGGGTCAATGAGCAGTTCTTC
j_call: TRBJ1-1; cdr3_length: 14; clone_size: NA; d_call: NA; v_call: TRBV7-3; cdr3_aa: CASSLGRANTEAFF; cdr3_nt: TGTGCCAGCAGCTTAGGCAGGGCGAACACTGAAGCTTTCTTT
j_call: TRBJ1-2; cdr3_length: 14; clone_size: NA; d_call: NA; v_call: TRBV27; cdr3_aa: CASSFESRGGGYTF; cdr3_nt: TGTGCCAGCAGTTTCGAATCCCGAGGAGGTGGCTACACCTTC
j_call: TRBJ2-7; cdr3_length: 13; clone_size: NA; d_call: NA; v_call: TRBV9; cdr3_aa: CASSVEVRGEQYF; cdr3_nt: TGTGCCAGCAGCGTAGAGGTTAGGGGCGAGCAGTACTTC
j_call: TRBJ1-2; cdr3_length: 13; clone_size: NA; d_call: TRBD1; v_call: TRBV5-6; cdr3_aa: CASSLSGGGGYTF; cdr3_nt: TGTGCCAGCAGCTTGTCAGGGGGAGGTGGCTACACCTTC
j_call: TRBJ2-3; cdr3_length: 15; clone_size: NA; d_call: NA; v_call: TRBV30; cdr3_aa: CAWSSVLANADTQYF; cdr3_nt: TGTGCCTGGAGTAGTGTACTAGCAAACGCAGATACGCAGTATTTT
j_call: TRBJ1-1; cdr3_length: 13; clone_size: NA; d_call: NA; v_call: TRBV10-3; cdr3_aa: CAIATGQNTEAFF; cdr3_nt: TGTGCCATCGCAACGGGACAGAACACTGAAGCTTTCTTT
j_call: TRBJ2-4; cdr3_length: 15; clone_size: NA; d_call: TRBD1; v_call: TRBV18; cdr3_aa: CASSLLSDRENIQYF; cdr3_nt: TGTGCCAGCTCGCTGCTGTCTGACAGGGAAAACATTCAGTACTTC
j_call: TRBJ1-4; cdr3_length: 16; clone_size: NA; d_call: NA; v_call: TRBV7-6; cdr3_aa: CASSLDSFTTNEKLFF; cdr3_nt: TGTGCCAGCAGCTTAGACAGTTTCACAACTAATGAAAAACTGTTTTTT
j_call: TRBJ1-4; cdr3_length: 16; clone_size: NA; d_call: TRBD1; v_call: TRBV4-1; cdr3_aa: CASSQRGQVINEKLFF; cdr3_nt: TGCGCCAGCAGCCAACGGGGACAGGTGATTAATGAAAAACTGTTTTTT
j_call: TRBJ2-7; cdr3_length: 15; clone_size: NA; d_call: TRBD1; v_call: TRBV28; cdr3_aa: CASSSRGLSSYEQYF; cdr3_nt: TGTGCCAGCAGTTCCAGGGGGCTGAGCTCCTACGAGCAGTACTTC
j_call: TRBJ2-1; cdr3_length: 15; clone_size: few; d_call: TRBD2; v_call: TRBV7-9; cdr3_aa: CASSLGLAGVNEQFF; cdr3_nt: TGTGCCAGCAGCTTAGGGCTAGCGGGAGTCAATGAGCAGTTCTTC
j_call: TRBJ1-5; cdr3_length: 13; clone_size: NA; d_call: NA; v_call: TRBV15; cdr3_aa: CATSSGGDQPQHF; cdr3_nt: TGTGCCACCAGCAGTGGAGGAGATCAGCCCCAGCATTTT
j_call: TRBJ1-2; cdr3_length: 12; clone_size: NA; d_call: TRBD1; v_call: TRBV3-1/TRBV3-2; cdr3_aa: CASSFTGQGITF; cdr3_nt: TGTGCCAGCAGCTTTACGGGACAGGGTATCACCTTC
j_call: TRBJ1-1; cdr3_length: 14; clone_size: NA; d_call: NA; v_call: TRBV29-1; cdr3_aa: CSVEGREKGTEAFF; cdr3_nt: TGCAGCGTTGAAGGACGGGAAAAGGGTACTGAAGCTTTCTTT
j_call: TRBJ2-1; cdr3_length: 15; clone_size: NA; d_call: NA; v_call: TRBV15; cdr3_aa: CATSRDGLSNNEQFF; cdr3_nt: TGTGCCACCAGCAGGGACGGACTAAGCAACAATGAGCAGTTCTTC
j_call: TRBJ2-3; cdr3_length: 17; clone_size: NA; d_call: NA; v_call: TRBV11-3; cdr3_aa: CASSPGAGTLTGDTQYF; cdr3_nt: TGTGCCAGCAGCCCTGGGGCGGGGACTCTTACGGGAGATACGCAGTATTTT
j_call: TRBJ1-2; cdr3_length: 13; clone_size: NA; d_call: TRBD1; v_call: TRBV5-6; cdr3_aa: CASSLTGDYGYTF; cdr3_nt: TGTGCCAGCAGCTTGACAGGGGACTATGGCTACACCTTC
j_call: TRBJ1-2; cdr3_length: 13; clone_size: NA; d_call: TRBD1; v_call: TRBV6-1; cdr3_aa: CASRKDRGYGYTF; cdr3_nt: TGTGCCAGCAGAAAGGACAGGGGCTATGGCTACACCTTC
j_call: TRBJ2-7; cdr3_length: 12; clone_size: NA; d_call: TRBD1; v_call: TRBV30; cdr3_aa: CARKQGSGEQYF; cdr3_nt: TGTGCCAGAAAACAGGGGTCGGGCGAGCAGTACTTC
j_call: TRBJ1-1; cdr3_length: 15; clone_size: NA; d_call: NA; v_call: TRBV2; cdr3_aa: CASSQRQGMNTEAFF; cdr3_nt: TGTGCCAGCAGTCAAAGGCAGGGAATGAACACTGAAGCTTTCTTT
j_call: TRBJ2-5; cdr3_length: 13; clone_size: NA; d_call: TRBD1; v_call: TRBV9; cdr3_aa: CASSWDREETQYF; cdr3_nt: TGTGCCAGCAGCTGGGACAGGGAAGAGACCCAGTACTTC
j_call: TRBJ2-1; cdr3_length: 16; clone_size: NA; d_call: TRBD2; v_call: TRBV30; cdr3_aa: CAWSSGLAFSYNEQFF; cdr3_nt: TGTGCCTGGAGTTCGGGACTAGCGTTCTCCTACAATGAGCAGTTCTTC
j_call: TRBJ1-1; cdr3_length: 19; clone_size: NA; d_call: TRBD1; v_call: TRBV5-1; cdr3_aa: CASSLGGQGATKANTEAFF; cdr3_nt: TGCGCCAGCAGCTTGGGAGGACAGGGGGCAACAAAGGCGAACACTGAAGCTTTCTTT
j_call: TRBJ2-7; cdr3_length: 15; clone_size: NA; d_call: NA; v_call: TRBV19; cdr3_aa: CASSIDESGLYEQYF; cdr3_nt: TGTGCCAGTAGTATAGATGAATCCGGACTCTACGAGCAGTACTTC
j_call: TRBJ1-6; cdr3_length: 16; clone_size: NA; d_call: TRBD1; v_call: TRBV11-2; cdr3_aa: CASSPRTGGADSPLHF; cdr3_nt: TGTGCCAGCAGCCCTCGGACAGGGGGCGCGGATTCACCCCTCCACTTT
j_call: TRBJ1-2; cdr3_length: 12; clone_size: NA; d_call: NA; v_call: TRBV11-3; cdr3_aa: CASSLGLYGYTF; cdr3_nt: TGTGCCAGCAGCTTAGGGCTCTATGGCTACACCTTC
j_call: TRBJ1-2; cdr3_length: 13; clone_size: NA; d_call: NA; v_call: TRBV3-1/TRBV3-2; cdr3_aa: CASSREAVYGYTF; cdr3_nt: TGTGCCAGCAGCCGAGAGGCTGTCTATGGCTACACCTTC
j_call: TRBJ1-1; cdr3_length: 13; clone_size: once; d_call: NA; v_call: TRBV13; cdr3_aa: CASSPPGNTEAFF; cdr3_nt: TGTGCCAGCAGCCCACCCGGGAACACTGAAGCTTTCTTT
j_call: TRBJ2-5; cdr3_length: 12; clone_size: NA; d_call: NA; v_call: TRBV12-3/TRBV12-4; cdr3_aa: CATGEVQETQYF; cdr3_nt: TGTGCCACCGGAGAGGTGCAAGAGACCCAGTACTTC
j_call: TRBJ1-1; cdr3_length: 12; clone_size: NA; d_call: NA; v_call: TRBV10-2; cdr3_aa: CASRQGDTEAFF; cdr3_nt: TGCGCCAGCAGACAGGGAGACACTGAAGCTTTCTTT
j_call: TRBJ2-2; cdr3_length: 15; clone_size: NA; d_call: TRBD2; v_call: TRBV30; cdr3_aa: CAWTTSGNIGGELFF; cdr3_nt: TGTGCCTGGACGACTAGCGGGAATATCGGCGGGGAGCTGTTTTTT
j_call: TRBJ1-2; cdr3_length: 15; clone_size: NA; d_call: NA; v_call: TRBV5-4; cdr3_aa: CASSPGEEGGYGYTF; cdr3_nt: TGTGCCAGCAGCCCCGGGGAGGAGGGAGGCTATGGCTACACCTTC
j_call: TRBJ2-7; cdr3_length: 13; clone_size: NA; d_call: TRBD1; v_call: TRBV7-2; cdr3_aa: CASRQQGYDEQYF; cdr3_nt: TGTGCCAGCAGACAACAGGGGTACGACGAGCAGTACTTC
j_call: TRBJ1-2; cdr3_length: 14; clone_size: NA; d_call: NA; v_call: TRBV29-1; cdr3_aa: CSVLTGHLNYGYTF; cdr3_nt: TGCAGCGTCCTCACAGGGCATCTTAACTATGGCTACACCTTC
j_call: TRBJ2-7; cdr3_length: 19; clone_size: NA; d_call: TRBD2; v_call: TRBV23-1; cdr3_aa: CASSQYQGLAGGRSYEQYF; cdr3_nt: TGCGCCAGCAGTCAATATCAGGGACTAGCGGGAGGGCGGTCCTACGAGCAGTACTTC
j_call: TRBJ2-1; cdr3_length: 17; clone_size: NA; d_call: NA; v_call: TRBV11-3; cdr3_aa: CASSLGAGGTWNSEQFF; cdr3_nt: TGTGCCAGCAGCTTAGGGGCGGGCGGGACCTGGAACTCTGAGCAGTTCTTC
j_call: TRBJ1-3; cdr3_length: 16; clone_size: NA; d_call: TRBD1; v_call: TRBV6-6; cdr3_aa: CASSYSRDSSGNTIYF; cdr3_nt: TGTGCCAGCAGTTACTCCCGGGACAGCTCTGGAAACACCATATATTTT
j_call: TRBJ2-7; cdr3_length: 14; clone_size: NA; d_call: TRBD1; v_call: TRBV11-2; cdr3_aa: CASSSRTGAYEQYF; cdr3_nt: TGTGCCAGCAGTTCCCGGACAGGGGCCTACGAGCAGTACTTC
j_call: TRBJ1-5; cdr3_length: 15; clone_size: once; d_call: TRBD1; v_call: TRBV5-6; cdr3_aa: CASRSGTGDNQPQHF; cdr3_nt: TGTGCCAGCAGATCCGGGACAGGGGACAATCAGCCCCAGCATTTT